This T cell receptor (beta chain) was captured by sequencing in a study of cytotoxic CD8 clonotypes in ibrutinib-treated CLL. Overall study context: Following treatment for a median 12 months, range 6 to 36, response samples were then taken. There were, on average, nearly 260,000 productive templates and some 90,000 productive rearrangements per sample.

The CDR3 totals 12 residues. The V end was cut by 0 bases, the J end by 4 bases, with 6 bases between. Per germline, CDR1 GTSNPN and CDR2 SVGIG (reference sequence). For this clone: Its antigen is still unknown.

General study points: Clonality rose at ibrutinib response and fell back toward baseline at progression.

Sequencing was designed to attain a depth spanning 1 in 200,000 to 1 in 1 million T cells. Libraries were prepared by immunoSEQ multiplex PCR; TCRdb keeps only in-frame clonotypes and omits some of them. The data contain around 310,000 clones, about 80% of them singletons. The sample in question was PBMCs, obtained before ibrutinib treatment. The origin of this receptor is a human donor with chronic lymphocytic leukemia. The chain has TRBV30 and TRBJ2-5; D remains ambiguous. CDR3 amino acids: CAWSVGSETQYF. The CDR3 DNA reads as TGTGCCTGGAGTGTAGGGTCAGAGACCCAGTACTTC.